The rows below give T cell receptor beta chains drawn from one sample of a study of patients and donors after allogeneic stem cell transplantation. TCRdb ran MiXCR on the RT-PCR reads and lists one entry per CDR3 protein. This repertoire shows about 230,000 distinct CDR3 sequences, 14% found once; its top ten account for approximately 10%. Sequenced material: blood, either unsorted or a sorted T cell fraction (not recorded which). These receptor sequences come from a human donor who was either an allogeneic HSCT recipient or a stem cell or donor lymphocyte infusion donor (not recorded which). It is not recorded whose cells these are; they may come from a transplant donor. Both conserved end residues are part of each CDR3. The D gene is left open where the match is weak. Size is omitted from some rows. Given values are once, few, many or a class for expanded clones.

J gene | V gene | D gene | clone size | CDR3 DNA | CDR3 protein
TRBJ2-7 | TRBV19 | - | few | TGTGCCAGTAGTATCGGCGCCCTCTCCTACGAGCAGTACTTC | CASSIGALSYEQYF
TRBJ1-4 | TRBV7-8 | - | - | TGTGCCAGCAGATTAGCTTCGGGAAATGAAAAACTGTTTTTT | CASRLASGNEKLFF
TRBJ2-1 | TRBV6-1 | TRBD1 | - | TGTGCCAGCAGCGACAGGGGGAGCTCCTACAATGAGCAGTTCTTC | CASSDRGSSYNEQFF
TRBJ1-1 | TRBV6-6 | - | - | TGTGCCAGCAGTTACTCGAGTTCAGTTGCTTTCTTT | CASSYSSSVAFF
TRBJ1-2 | TRBV6-1 | - | many | TGTGCCAGCTCCAGGGGCGCAGACTATGGCTACACCTTC | CASSRGADYGYTF
TRBJ2-1 | TRBV7-2 | - | many | TGTGCCAGCAGCCCGCACAGCTCCTACAATGAGCAGTTCTTC | CASSPHSSYNEQFF
TRBJ2-7 | TRBV5-6 | - | - | TGTGCCAGCAGCTTGAGACGGGATTGGTCCTACGAGCAGTACTTC | CASSLRRDWSYEQYF
TRBJ2-7 | TRBV6-5 | - | many | TGTGCCAGCAGTTCGCCCCTGACAGGAGTCTCCTACGAGCAGTACTTC | CASSSPLTGVSYEQYF
TRBJ1-4 | TRBV7-6 | TRBD1 | - | TGTGCCAGCAGCGGGGGACAGGGGGCATTTGAGGAAAAACTGTTTTTT | CASSGGQGAFEEKLFF
TRBJ1-6 | TRBV7-2 | - | many | TGTGCCAGCAGCTTAACAGGATGGGGATCACCCCTCCACTTT | CASSLTGWGSPLHF
TRBJ2-3 | TRBV7-2 | - | many | TGTGCCAGCAGGCGATCGGGACTCGCCACAGATACGCAGTATTTT | CASRRSGLATDTQYF
TRBJ2-5 | TRBV5-1 | TRBD2 | - | TGCGCCAGCAGCCTCGGGGGGGCGCGAGAGACCCAGTACTTC | CASSLGGARETQYF
TRBJ2-1 | TRBV7-2 | - | many | TGTGCCAGCAGCTCGATCAACGACAATGAGCAGTTCTTC | CASSSINDNEQFF
TRBJ2-5 | TRBV20-1 | - | - | TGCAGTGCTTTGGGCCCCGGGACACATCAAGAGACCCAGTACTTC | CSALGPGTHQETQYF
TRBJ1-4 | TRBV5-1 | - | - | TGCGCCAGCAGCTTGTCTTCGGGGGCAACTAATGAAAAACTGTTTTTT | CASSLSSGATNEKLFF
TRBJ2-7 | TRBV7-2 | - | few | TGTGCCAGCAGCTTTACCAGGGGTTCCTACGAGCAGTACTTC | CASSFTRGSYEQYF
TRBJ1-6 | TRBV20-1 | - | few | TGCAGTGCTAGACCTACAGGAGGGGATTCACCCCTCCACTTT | CSARPTGGDSPLHF
TRBJ2-7 | TRBV29-1 | TRBD1 | many | TGCAGCGCCTACGGGACAGACCCCTACGAGCAGTACTTC | CSAYGTDPYEQYF
TRBJ2-4 | TRBV6-1 | - | few | TGTGCCAGCAGAGCGGGACAGCGAGCCAAAAACATTCAGTACTTC | CASRAGQRAKNIQYF
TRBJ2-3 | TRBV20-1 | - | few | TGCAGTGCATGGACCGGTAGCACAGATACGCAGTATTTT | CSAWTGSTDTQYF
TRBJ2-7 | TRBV5-1 | TRBD2 | many | TGCGCCAGCAGCACCTCAAGAGGGACTAGCGGCTCAAGTGAGCAGTACTTC | CASSTSRGTSGSSEQYF
TRBJ2-2 | TRBV12-3/TRBV12-4 | TRBD2 | - | TGTGCCAGCCGGACTAGCGGGGGGGCAAACACCGGGGAGCTGTTTTTT | CASRTSGGANTGELFF
TRBJ2-3 | TRBV20-1 | - | few | TGCAGTGCTAGCCCCAAACAAGATACGCAGTATTTT | CSASPKQDTQYF
TRBJ2-3 | TRBV7-3 | TRBD1 | once | TGTGCCAGCAGCGAACAGCCAGGGGGCGAGCAGTATTTT | CASSEQPGGEQYF